The clone carrying this T cell receptor (beta chain) was observed a handful of times. These data originate in a study of T cells after yellow fever vaccination. From the 5' RACE reads, TCRdb called clonotypes with MiXCR, one entry per CDR3 protein. The table shows 99,000 or so distinct CDR3 sequences, with 5.8% occurring only once. The sequence was obtained from a young man who received the YFV17D yellow fever vaccine. This specimen consisted of CD8+ T cells sorted from PBMCs, obtained 10 days after the yellow fever booster vaccination.

CDR3 protein: CASTPGLAGGDQETQYF. The CDR3 DNA reads as TGTGCCAGCACCCCGGGACTAGCGGGGGGCGACCAAGAGACCCAGTACTTC. The chain couples TRBV28 to TRBJ2-5, with TRBD2 matching over 15 bases. Looked up from germline, CDR1 is MDHEN and CDR2 is SYDVKM. The CDR3 length is 17 residues. J was trimmed by 0 bases and V by 7 bases; bases with no gene match: 6.